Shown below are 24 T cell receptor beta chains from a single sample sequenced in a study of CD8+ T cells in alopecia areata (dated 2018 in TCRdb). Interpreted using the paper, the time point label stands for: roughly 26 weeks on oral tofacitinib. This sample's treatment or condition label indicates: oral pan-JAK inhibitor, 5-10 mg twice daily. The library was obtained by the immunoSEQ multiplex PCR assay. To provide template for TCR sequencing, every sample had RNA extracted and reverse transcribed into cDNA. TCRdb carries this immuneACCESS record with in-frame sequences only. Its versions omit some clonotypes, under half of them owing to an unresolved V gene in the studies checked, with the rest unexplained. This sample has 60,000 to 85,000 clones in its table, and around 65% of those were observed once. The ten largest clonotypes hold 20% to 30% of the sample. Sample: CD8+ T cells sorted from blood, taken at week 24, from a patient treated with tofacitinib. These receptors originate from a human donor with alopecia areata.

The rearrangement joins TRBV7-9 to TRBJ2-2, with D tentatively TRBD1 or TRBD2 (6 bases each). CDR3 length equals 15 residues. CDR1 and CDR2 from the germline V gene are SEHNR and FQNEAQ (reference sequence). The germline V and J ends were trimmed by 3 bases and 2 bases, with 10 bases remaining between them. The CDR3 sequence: CASSFRGLNTGELFF. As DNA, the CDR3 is TGTGCCAGCAGCTTCAGGGGACTTAACACCGGGGAGCTGTTTTTT.

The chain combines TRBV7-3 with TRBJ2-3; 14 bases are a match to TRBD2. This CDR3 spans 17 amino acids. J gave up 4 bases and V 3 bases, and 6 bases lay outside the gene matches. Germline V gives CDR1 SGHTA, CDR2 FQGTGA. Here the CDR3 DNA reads TGTGCCAGCAGCTTCGTAGGACTAGCGGGAGGTGCAGATACGCAGTATTTT. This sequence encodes CASSFVGLAGGADTQYF.

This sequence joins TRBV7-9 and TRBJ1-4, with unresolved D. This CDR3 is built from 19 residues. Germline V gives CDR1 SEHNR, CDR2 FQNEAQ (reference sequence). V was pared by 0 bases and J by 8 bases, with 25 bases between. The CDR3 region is CASSLAFLPTEVTSEKLFF. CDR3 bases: TGTGCCAGCAGCTTAGCGTTTCTCCCTACAGAAGTGACCTCCGAAAAACTGTTTTTT.

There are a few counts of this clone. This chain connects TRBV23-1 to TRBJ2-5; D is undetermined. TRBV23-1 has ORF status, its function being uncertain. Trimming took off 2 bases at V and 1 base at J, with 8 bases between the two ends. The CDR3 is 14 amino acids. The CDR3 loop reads CASSQPGFQETQYF. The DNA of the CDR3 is TGCGCCAGCAGTCAACCGGGTTTCCAAGAGACCCAGTACTTC.

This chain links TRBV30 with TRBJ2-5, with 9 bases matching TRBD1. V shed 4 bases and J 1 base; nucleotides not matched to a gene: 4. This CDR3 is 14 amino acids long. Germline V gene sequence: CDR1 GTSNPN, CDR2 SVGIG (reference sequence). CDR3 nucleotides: TGTGCCTGGACATCGACAGGGGGCCAAGAGACCCAGTACTTC. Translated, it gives CAWTSTGGQETQYF.

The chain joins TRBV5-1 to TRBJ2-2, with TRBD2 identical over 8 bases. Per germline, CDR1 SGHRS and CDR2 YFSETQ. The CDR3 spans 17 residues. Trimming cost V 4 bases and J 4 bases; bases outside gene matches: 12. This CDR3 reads CASSVPSGLAGTGELFF. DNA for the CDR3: TGCGCCAGCAGCGTCCCATCTGGGCTAGCGGGCACCGGGGAGCTGTTTTTT.

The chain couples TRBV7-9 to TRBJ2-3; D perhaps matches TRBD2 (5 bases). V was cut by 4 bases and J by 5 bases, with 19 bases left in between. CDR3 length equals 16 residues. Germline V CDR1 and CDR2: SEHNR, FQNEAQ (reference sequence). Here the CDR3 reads CASSSLGSLAGDTQYF. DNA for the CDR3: TGTGCCAGCAGCTCCCTCGGATCCCTAGCCGGAGATACGCAGTATTTT.

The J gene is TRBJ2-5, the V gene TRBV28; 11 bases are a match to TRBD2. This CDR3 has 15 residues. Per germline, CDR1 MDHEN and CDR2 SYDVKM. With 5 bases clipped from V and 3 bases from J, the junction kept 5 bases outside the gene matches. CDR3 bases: TGTGCCAGCAGTCCGGGGACTAGCGGAGAAGAGACCCAGTACTTC. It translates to CASSPGTSGEETQYF.

CDR3 protein: CASSLKGEGEYQETQYF. The CDR3 DNA is TGTGCCAGCAGCCTCAAAGGGGAAGGGGAATACCAAGAGACCCAGTACTTC. The chain combines TRBV7-8 with TRBJ2-5, with D possibly TRBD1 on 5 matching bases. Germline V gives CDR1 SGHVS, CDR2 FQNEAQ. V was pared by 5 bases and J by 0 bases, with 19 bases between. CDR3 size: 17 residues.

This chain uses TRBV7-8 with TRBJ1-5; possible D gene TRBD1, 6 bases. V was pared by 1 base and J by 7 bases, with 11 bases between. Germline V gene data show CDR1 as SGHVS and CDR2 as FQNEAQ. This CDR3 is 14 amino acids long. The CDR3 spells CASSLVDGGQPQHF. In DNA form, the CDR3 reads TGTGCCAGCAGCTTAGTTGACGGGGGCCAGCCCCAGCATTTT.

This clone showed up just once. The CDR3 DNA reads TGTGCCAGTAGTATAACCAAATCCCTCACAGATACGCAGTATTTT. Protein product: CASSITKSLTDTQYF. This chain connects TRBV19 to TRBJ2-3; D gene uncertain. CDR1 is LNHDA and CDR2 is SQIVND in the germline V gene (reference sequence). Trimming removed 2 bases at V and 2 bases at J, with 11 bases between. The CDR3 has 15 residues.

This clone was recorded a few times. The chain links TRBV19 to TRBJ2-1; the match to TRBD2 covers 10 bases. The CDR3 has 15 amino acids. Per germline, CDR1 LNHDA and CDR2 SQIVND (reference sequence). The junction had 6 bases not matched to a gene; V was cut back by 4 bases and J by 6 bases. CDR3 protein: CASSTSGSAGNEQFF. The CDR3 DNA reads TGTGCCAGTAGTACTAGCGGGAGCGCGGGCAATGAGCAGTTCTTC.

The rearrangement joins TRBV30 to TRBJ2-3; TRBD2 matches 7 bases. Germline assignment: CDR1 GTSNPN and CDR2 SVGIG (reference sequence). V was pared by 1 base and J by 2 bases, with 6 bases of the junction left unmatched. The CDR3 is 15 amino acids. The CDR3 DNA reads TGTGCCTGGAGTGAGGGGCGGGGGTTCACAGATACGCAGTATTTT. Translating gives CAWSEGRGFTDTQYF.

The CDR3 sequence is CASSGIAGGPEQYF. The CDR3 DNA sequence: TGTGCCAGCAGCGGAATAGCGGGGGGCCCCGAGCAGTACTTC. The chain couples TRBV14 to TRBJ2-7, with 10 bases matching TRBD2. V shed 5 bases, J shed 6 bases, and the junction held 7 bases outside the gene matches. In germline, CDR1 is SGHDN, CDR2 FVKESK. This CDR3 has 14 amino acids.

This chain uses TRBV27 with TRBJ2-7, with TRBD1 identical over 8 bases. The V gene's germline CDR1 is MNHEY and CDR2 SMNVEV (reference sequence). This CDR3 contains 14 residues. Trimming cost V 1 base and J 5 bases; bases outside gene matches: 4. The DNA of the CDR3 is TGTGCCAGCAGTTTATTGGACAGGGTGGACGAGCAGTACTTC. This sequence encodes CASSLLDRVDEQYF.

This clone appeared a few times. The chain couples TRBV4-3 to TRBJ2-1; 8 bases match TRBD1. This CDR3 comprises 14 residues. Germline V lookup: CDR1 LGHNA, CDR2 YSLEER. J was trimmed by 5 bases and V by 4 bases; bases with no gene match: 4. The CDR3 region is CASSPGTGDNEQFF. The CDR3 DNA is TGCGCCAGCAGCCCCGGGACAGGAGACAATGAGCAGTTCTTC.

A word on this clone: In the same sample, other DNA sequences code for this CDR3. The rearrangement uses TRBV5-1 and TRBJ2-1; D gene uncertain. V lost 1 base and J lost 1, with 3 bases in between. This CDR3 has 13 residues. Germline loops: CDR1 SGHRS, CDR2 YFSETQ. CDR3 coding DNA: TGCGCCAGCAGCTTGTCTTCCTACAATGAGCAGTTCTTC. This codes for CASSLSSYNEQFF.

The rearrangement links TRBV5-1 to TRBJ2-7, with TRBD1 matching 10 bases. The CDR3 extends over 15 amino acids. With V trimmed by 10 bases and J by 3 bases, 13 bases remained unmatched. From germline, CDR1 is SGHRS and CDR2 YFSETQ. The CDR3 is CASHWGGQGVYEQYF. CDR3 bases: TGCGCCTCGCACTGGGGAGGACAGGGGGTCTACGAGCAGTACTTC.

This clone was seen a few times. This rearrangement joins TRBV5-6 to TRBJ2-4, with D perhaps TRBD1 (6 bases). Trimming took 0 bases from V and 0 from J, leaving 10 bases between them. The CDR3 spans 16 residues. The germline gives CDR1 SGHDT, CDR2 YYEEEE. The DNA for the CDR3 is TGTGCCAGCAGCTTGGGGGGACAACTAGCCAAAAACATTCAGTACTTC. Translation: CASSLGGQLAKNIQYF.

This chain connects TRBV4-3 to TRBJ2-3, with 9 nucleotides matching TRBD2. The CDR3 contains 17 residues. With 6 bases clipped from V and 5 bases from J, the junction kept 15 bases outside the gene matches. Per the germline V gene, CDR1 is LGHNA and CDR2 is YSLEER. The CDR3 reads CASRRDWAGGPLDTQYF. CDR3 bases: TGCGCCAGCAGGAGGGATTGGGCGGGAGGGCCTTTAGATACGCAGTATTTT.

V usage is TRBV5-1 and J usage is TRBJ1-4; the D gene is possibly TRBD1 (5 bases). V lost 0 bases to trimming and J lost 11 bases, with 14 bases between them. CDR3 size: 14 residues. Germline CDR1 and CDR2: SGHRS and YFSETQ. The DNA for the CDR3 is TGCGCCAGCAGCTTGGAAGGGGCCCAGAGGAAACTGTTTTTT. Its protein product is CASSLEGAQRKLFF.

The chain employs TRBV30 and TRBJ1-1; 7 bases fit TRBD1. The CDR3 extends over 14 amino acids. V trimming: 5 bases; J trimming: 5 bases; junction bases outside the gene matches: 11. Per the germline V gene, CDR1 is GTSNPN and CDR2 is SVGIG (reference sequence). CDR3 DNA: TGTGCCTGGGAAACAGGGGCCGGAGGGACTGAAGCTTTCTTT. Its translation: CAWETGAGGTEAFF.

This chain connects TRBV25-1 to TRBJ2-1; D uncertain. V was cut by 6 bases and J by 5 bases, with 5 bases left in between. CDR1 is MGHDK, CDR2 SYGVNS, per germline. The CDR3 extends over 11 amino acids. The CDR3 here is CASSPNNEQFF. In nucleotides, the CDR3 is TGTGCCAGCAGCCCAAACAATGAGCAGTTCTTC.

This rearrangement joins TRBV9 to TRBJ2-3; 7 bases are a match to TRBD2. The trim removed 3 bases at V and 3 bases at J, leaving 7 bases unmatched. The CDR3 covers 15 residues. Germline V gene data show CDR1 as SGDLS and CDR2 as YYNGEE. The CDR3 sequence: CASSEGGGGTDTQYF. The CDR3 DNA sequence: TGTGCCAGCAGCGAGGGTGGCGGGGGTACAGATACGCAGTATTTT.